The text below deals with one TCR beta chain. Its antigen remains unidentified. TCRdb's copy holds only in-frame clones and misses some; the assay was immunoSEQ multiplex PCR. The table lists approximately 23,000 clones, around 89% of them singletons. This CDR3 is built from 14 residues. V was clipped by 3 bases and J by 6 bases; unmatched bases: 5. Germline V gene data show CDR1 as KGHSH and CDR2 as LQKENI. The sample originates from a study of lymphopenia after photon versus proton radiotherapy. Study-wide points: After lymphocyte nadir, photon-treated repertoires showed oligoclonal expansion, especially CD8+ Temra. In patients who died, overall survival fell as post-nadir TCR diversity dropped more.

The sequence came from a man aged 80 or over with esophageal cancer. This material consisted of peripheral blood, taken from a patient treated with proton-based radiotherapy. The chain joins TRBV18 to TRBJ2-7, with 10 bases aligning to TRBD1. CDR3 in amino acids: CASSPRTGGGEQYF. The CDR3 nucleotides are TGTGCCAGCTCACCGAGGACAGGGGGTGGCGAGCAGTACTTC.